Shown below are 5 T cell receptor beta chains from a single sample sequenced in a study of blood T cells in healthy people across ages. Through a sample-barcoded 5' primer and a J-beta primer mix, a second PCR was run for roughly 6 to 11 cycles. TCRdb called the 5' RACE reads again in MiXCR, with one record for every CDR3 protein. The repertoire holds more than 650,000 distinct CDR3 sequences, with roughly 50% as singletons. Material: blood. Source of these receptors: a man older than 75 in good health.

This clonotype was seen only a few times. J is TRBJ2-3 and V is TRBV20-1; weak D call: TRBD1 (6 bases). Germline CDR1 DFQATT, CDR2 SNEGSKA (reference sequence). V dropped 2 bases and J dropped 1 base, with 16 bases sitting between them. This CDR3 region has 16 residues. This CDR3 is CSARRTAKGGTDTQYF. The CDR3 bases are TGCAGTGCTAGACGGACAGCTAAAGGGGGCACAGATACGCAGTATTTT.

The CDR3 DNA sequence: TGTGCCAGCCTGATTCTGGGAGGGGGCGATGGCTACACCTTC. It yields the protein CASLILGGGDGYTF. V gene TRBV28 combines with J gene TRBJ1-2; TRBD1 aligns across 7 bases. Trimming cost V 8 bases and J 6 bases; bases outside gene matches: 12. This CDR3 has 14 residues. CDR1 is MDHEN, CDR2 SYDVKM, per germline.

This clonotype was recorded only once. The chain employs TRBV7-9 and TRBJ2-5; D is perhaps TRBD1 or TRBD2 (6 bases each). Trimming took 8 bases from V and 4 from J, leaving 11 bases between them. This CDR3 comprises 12 residues. The germline V gene has CDR1 SEHNR and CDR2 FQNEAQ (reference sequence). The CDR3 bases are TGTGCCAGCCACGGGGGCGGAGAGACCCAGTACTTC. Its translation: CASHGGGETQYF.

The chain links TRBV6-5 to TRBJ2-1; 11 nucleotides align to TRBD2. V shed 6 bases and J 3 bases; nucleotides not matched to a gene: 4. The CDR3 contains 15 residues. CDR1 and CDR2 (germline): MNHEY, SVGAGI. The CDR3 sequence: CASRATSGVYNEQFF. CDR3 coding DNA: TGTGCCAGCAGAGCGACTAGCGGGGTCTACAATGAGCAGTTCTTC.

The chain links TRBV7-8 to TRBJ2-5; 12 positions agree with TRBD2. This CDR3 comprises 16 residues. Trimming removed 3 bases from V and 2 bases from J; junction bases left unmatched: 4. Germline values: CDR1 SGHVS, CDR2 FQNEAQ. The CDR3 DNA reads TGTGCCAGCAGCTTCGCGGGGACTAGCGGGCAAGAGACCCAGTACTTC. It specifies CASSFAGTSGQETQYF.